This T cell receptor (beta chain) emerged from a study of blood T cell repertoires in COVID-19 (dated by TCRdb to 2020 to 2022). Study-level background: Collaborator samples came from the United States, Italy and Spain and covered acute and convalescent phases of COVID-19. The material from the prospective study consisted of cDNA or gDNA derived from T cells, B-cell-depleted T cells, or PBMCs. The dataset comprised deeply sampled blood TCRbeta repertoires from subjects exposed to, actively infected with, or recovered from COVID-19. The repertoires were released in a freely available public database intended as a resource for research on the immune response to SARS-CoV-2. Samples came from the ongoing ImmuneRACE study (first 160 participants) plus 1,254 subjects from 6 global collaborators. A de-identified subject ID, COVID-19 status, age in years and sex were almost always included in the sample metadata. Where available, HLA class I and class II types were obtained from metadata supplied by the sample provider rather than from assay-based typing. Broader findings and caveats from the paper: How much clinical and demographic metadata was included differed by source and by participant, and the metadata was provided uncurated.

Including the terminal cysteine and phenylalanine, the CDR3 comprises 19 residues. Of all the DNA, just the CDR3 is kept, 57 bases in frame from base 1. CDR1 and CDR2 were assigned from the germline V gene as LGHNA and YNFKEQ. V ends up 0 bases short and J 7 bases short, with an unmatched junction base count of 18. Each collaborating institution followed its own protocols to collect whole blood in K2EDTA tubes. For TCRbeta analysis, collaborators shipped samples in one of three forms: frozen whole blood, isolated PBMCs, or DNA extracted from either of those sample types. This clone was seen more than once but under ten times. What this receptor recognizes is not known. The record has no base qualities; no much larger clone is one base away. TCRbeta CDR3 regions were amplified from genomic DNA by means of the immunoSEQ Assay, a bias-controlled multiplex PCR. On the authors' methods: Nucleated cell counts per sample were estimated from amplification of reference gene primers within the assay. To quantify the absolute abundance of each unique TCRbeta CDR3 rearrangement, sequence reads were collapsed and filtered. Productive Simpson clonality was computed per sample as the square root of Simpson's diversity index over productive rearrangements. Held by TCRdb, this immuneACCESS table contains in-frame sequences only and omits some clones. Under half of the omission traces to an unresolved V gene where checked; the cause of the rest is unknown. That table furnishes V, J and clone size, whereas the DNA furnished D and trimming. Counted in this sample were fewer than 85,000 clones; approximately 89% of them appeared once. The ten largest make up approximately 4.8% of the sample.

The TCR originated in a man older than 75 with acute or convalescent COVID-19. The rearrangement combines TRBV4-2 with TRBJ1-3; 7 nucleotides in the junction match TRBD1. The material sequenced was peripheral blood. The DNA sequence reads TGTGCCAGCAGCCAAGAATATGTCTTCGGCAGGGGGTTCTCGAACACCATATATTTT. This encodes CASSQEYVFGRGFSNTIYF.